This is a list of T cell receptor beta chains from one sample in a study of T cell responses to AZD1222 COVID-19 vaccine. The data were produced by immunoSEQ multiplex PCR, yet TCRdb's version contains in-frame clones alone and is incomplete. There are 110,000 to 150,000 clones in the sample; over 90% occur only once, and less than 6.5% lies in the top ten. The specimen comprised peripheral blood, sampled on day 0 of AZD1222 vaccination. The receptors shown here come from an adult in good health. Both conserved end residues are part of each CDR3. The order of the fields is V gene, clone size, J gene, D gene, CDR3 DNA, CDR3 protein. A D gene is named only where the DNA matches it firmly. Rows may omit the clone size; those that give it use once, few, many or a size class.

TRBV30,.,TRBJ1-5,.,TGTGCCCAGGCTGAGTCGGGGAGCAATCAGCCCCAGCATTTT,CAQAESGSNQPQHF
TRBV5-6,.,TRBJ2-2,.,TGTGCCAGCAGCCGGAGGGGTCCCGGGGAGCTGTTTTTT,CASSRRGPGELFF
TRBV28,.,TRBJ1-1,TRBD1,TGTGCCAGCAGTGCAGGGGGGGAAAATGGCGTTGCAGCTTTCTTT,CASSAGGENGVAAFF
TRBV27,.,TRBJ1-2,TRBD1,TGTGCCAGCAGTTTAAAACCCAGGGGGCGGGATGGCTACACCTTC,CASSLKPRGRDGYTF
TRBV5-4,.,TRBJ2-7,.,TGTGCCAGCAGCTCACCCCTCCAGGGAGGTTTCCACGAGCAGTACTTC,CASSSPLQGGFHEQYF
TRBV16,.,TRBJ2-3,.,TGTGCCAGCAGCCACCCGAGGAGGGATACGCAGTATTTT,CASSHPRRDTQYF
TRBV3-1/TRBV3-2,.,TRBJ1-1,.,TGTGCCAGCAGCATGCAGGGAACGAGCGCTTTCTTT,CASSMQGTSAFF
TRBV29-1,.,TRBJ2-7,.,TGCAGCGTTGGTCCGGACGGGTTCACCTCCTACGAGCAGTACTTC,CSVGPDGFTSYEQYF
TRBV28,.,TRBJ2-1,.,TGTGCCAGCAGTTTAGGACAGTACTCCTACAATGAGCAGTTCTTC,CASSLGQYSYNEQFF
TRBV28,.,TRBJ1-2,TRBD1,TGTGCCAGCAGTTTGGCAGGGGGACGCTACACCTTC,CASSLAGGRYTF
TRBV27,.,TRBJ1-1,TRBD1,TGTGCCAGCAGTCCTACAGGGGTGGGAACTGAAGCTTTCTTT,CASSPTGVGTEAFF
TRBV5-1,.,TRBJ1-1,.,TGCGCCAGCAGTAGGCAGGGCGGAGAGTACACTGAAGCTTTCTTT,CASSRQGGEYTEAFF
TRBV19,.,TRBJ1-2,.,TGTGCCACAGGTCTAAACTATGGCTACACCTTC,CATGLNYGYTF
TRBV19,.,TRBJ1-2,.,TGTGCCAGTAGTTTACACAGGGACGGCTACACCTTC,CASSLHRDGYTF
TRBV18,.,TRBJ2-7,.,TGTGCCAGCTCACCAGTGGGCAGCACCTACGAGCAGTACTTC,CASSPVGSTYEQYF
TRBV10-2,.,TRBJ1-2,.,TGCGCCAGCAGTCCTACAGGAACTAACTATGGCTACACCTTC,CASSPTGTNYGYTF
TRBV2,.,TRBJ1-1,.,TGTGCCAGCAGTGAGGGGGGGAGCACTGAAGCTTTCTTT,CASSEGGSTEAFF
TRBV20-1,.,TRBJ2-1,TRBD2,TGCAGTGCTAGTAGGAGCGGGAGGGCTCTGAACAATGAGCAGTTCTTC,CSASRSGRALNNEQFF
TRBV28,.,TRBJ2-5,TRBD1,TGTGCCAGCAGGTATGGACAGGGAGGTCAAGAGACCCAGTACTTC,CASRYGQGGQETQYF
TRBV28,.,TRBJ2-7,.,TGTGCCAGCAGTTCCCCTGACTACGAGCAGTACTTC,CASSSPDYEQYF
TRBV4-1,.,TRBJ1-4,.,TGCGCCAGCAGCCAAGATAGGGGAGTCCGGGCAACTAATGAAAAACTGTTTTTT,CASSQDRGVRATNEKLFF
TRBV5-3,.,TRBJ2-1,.,TGTGCCAGAAGCTTGATATATTGGGGAGATGAGCAGTTCTTC,CARSLIYWGDEQFF
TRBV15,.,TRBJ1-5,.,TGTGCCACCAGCAGCGAAGGGGGCAATCAGCCCCAGCATTTT,CATSSEGGNQPQHF
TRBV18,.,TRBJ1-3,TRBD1,TGTGCCAGCTCTCAACGGGGGACAGGCTCTGGAAACACCATATATTTT,CASSQRGTGSGNTIYF
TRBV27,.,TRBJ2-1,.,TGTGCCAGCAGTTTTGAGCATAATACGGATGAGCAGTTCTTC,CASSFEHNTDEQFF
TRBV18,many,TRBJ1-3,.,TGTGCCAGCTCACCCTCAGGGAGAGGCTCTGGAAACACCATATATTTT,CASSPSGRGSGNTIYF
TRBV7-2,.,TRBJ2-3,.,TGTGCCAGCAGCTTAGCAGCCCTAGGTCCCACAGATACGCAGTATTTT,CASSLAALGPTDTQYF
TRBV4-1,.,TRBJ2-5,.,TGCGCCAGCAGCCCGACTAGTGGGCAGATGGCCCAGTACTTC,CASSPTSGQMAQYF
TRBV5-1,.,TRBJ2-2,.,TGCGCCAGCAGGTCAGGAGCCGGGGAGCTGTTTTTT,CASRSGAGELFF
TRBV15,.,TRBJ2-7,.,TGTGCCACCAGCAGAGGTGGCGCGGGACAATACTACGAGCAGTACTTC,CATSRGGAGQYYEQYF
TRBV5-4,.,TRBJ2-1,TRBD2,TGTGCCAGCAGCTTGGAAATAGCGGGGTACAATGAGCAGTTCTTC,CASSLEIAGYNEQFF
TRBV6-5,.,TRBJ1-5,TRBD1,TGTGCCAGCAGAGGGGGCTTGAATCAGCCCCAGCATTTT,CASRGGLNQPQHF
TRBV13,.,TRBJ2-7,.,TGTGCCAGCAGCTCCCGAGATAGGACAGCCGGCTACGAGCAGTACTTC,CASSSRDRTAGYEQYF
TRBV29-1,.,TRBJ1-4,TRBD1,TGCAGCGTTGTTGGACAGGATCCAACTAATGAAAAACTGTTTTTT,CSVVGQDPTNEKLFF
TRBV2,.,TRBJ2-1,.,TGTGCCAGCAGTAGAAATGAGCAGTTCTTC,CASSRNEQFF
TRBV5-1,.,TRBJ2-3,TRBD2,TGCGCCAGCAGCTTTAGCGGGAGGGCCGGCCCAGATACGCAGTATTTT,CASSFSGRAGPDTQYF
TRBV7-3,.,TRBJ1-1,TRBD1,TGTGCCAGCAGCCCAAGGGGGCTTGGCGGTGAAGCTTTCTTT,CASSPRGLGGEAFF
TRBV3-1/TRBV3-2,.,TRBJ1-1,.,TGTGCCAGCAGCCCCTGGGGGGGGGCCGGACGCGTCACTGAAGCTTTCTTT,CASSPWGGAGRVTEAFF
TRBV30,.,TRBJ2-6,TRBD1,TGTGCCTGGGATAACGCCCCGGGACAGGGAGCTTCTGGGGCCAACGTCCTGACTTTC,CAWDNAPGQGASGANVLTF
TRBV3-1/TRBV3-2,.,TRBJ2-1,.,TGTGCCAGCAGCGCACTAGCTTCCTACAATGAGCAGTTCTTC,CASSALASYNEQFF
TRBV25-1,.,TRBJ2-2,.,TGTGCCAGCAGGGCAGGGGCGGACGGGGAGCTGTTTTTT,CASRAGADGELFF
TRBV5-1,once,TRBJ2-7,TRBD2,TGCGCCAGCAGCTTGGTCTTCACTAGCGGCTCCTACGAGCAGTACTTC,CASSLVFTSGSYEQYF
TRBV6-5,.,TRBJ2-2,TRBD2,TGTGCCAGCAGTTACGGCGGGAGCGACACCGGGGAGCTGTTTTTT,CASSYGGSDTGELFF
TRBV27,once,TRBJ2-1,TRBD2,TGTGCCAGCAGTTTGACTAGCGAGGGGTCCTACAATGAGCAGTTCTTC,CASSLTSEGSYNEQFF
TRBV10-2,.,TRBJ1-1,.,TGCGCCAGCAGTGAGGGGCCGAACACTGAAGCTTTCTTT,CASSEGPNTEAFF
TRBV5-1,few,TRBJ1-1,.,TGCGCCAGCAGCTTAGGGGAGTTGGATCACACTGAAGCTTTCTTT,CASSLGELDHTEAFF
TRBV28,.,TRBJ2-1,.,TGTGCCAGCAGTACCTCGACTAGTAGACGTGAGCAGTTCTTC,CASSTSTSRREQFF
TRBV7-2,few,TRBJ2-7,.,TGTGCCAGCAGACCACTAGTTTCCTACGAGCAGTACTTC,CASRPLVSYEQYF